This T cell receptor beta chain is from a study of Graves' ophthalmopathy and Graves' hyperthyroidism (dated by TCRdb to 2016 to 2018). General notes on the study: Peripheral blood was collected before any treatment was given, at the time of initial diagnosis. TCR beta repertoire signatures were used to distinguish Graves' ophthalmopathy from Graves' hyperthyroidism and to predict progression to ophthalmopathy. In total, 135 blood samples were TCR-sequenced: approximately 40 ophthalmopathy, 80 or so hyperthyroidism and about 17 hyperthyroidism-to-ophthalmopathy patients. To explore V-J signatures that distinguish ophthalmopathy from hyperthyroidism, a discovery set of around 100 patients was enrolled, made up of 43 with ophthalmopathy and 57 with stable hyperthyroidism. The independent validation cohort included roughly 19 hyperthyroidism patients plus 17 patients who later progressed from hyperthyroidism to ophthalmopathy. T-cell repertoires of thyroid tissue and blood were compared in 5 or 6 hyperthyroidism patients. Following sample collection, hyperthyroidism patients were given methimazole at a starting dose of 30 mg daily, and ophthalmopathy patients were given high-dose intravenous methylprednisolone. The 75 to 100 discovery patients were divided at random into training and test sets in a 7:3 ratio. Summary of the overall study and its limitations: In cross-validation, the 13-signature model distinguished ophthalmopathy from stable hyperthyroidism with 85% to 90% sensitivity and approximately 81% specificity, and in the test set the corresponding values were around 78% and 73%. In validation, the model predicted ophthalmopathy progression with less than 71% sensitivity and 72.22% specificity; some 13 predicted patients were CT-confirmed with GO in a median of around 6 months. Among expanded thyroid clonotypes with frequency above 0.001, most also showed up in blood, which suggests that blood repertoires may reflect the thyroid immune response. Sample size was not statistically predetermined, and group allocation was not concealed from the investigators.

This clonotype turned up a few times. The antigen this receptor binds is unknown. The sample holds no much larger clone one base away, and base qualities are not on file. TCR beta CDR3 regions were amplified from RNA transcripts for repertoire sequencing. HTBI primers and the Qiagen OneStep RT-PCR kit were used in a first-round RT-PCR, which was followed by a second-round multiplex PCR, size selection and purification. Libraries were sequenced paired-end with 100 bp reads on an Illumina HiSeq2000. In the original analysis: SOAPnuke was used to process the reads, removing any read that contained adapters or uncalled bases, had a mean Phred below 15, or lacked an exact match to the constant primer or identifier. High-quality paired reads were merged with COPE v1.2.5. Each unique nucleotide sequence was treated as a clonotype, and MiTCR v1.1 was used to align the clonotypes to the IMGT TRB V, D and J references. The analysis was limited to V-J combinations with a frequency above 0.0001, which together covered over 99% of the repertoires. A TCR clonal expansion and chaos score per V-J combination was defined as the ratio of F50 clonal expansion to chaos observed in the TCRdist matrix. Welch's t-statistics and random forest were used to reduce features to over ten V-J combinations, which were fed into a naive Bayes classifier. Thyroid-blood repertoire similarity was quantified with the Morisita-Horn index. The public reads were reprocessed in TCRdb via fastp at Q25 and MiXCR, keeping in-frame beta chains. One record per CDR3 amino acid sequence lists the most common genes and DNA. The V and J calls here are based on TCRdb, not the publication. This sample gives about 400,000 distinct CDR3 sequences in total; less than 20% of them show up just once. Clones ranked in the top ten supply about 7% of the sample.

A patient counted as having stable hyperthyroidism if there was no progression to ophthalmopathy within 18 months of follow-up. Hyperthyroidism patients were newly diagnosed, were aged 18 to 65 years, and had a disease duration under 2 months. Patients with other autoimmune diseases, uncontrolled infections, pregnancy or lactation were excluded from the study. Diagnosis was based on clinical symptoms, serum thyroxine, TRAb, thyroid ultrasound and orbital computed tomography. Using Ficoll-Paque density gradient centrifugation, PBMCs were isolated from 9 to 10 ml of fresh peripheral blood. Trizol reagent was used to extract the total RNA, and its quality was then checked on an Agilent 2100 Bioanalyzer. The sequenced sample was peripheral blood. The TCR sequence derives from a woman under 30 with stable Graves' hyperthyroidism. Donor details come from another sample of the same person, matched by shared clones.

The sequence in DNA is TGCGCCAGCAGACCCCCGGGGACATCTGGAAACACCATATATTTT. Protein translation: CASRPPGTSGNTIYF. The chain joins TRBV5-1 to TRBJ1-3; a tentative D call is TRBD1 (6 bases match). V was cut back by 5 bases and J by 1 base, leaving a gap of 13 bases between them. CDR1 is given as SGHRS and CDR2 as YFSETQ, both from the germline V gene. Reading from cysteine to phenylalanine, the CDR3 counts 15 amino acids. Just CDR3 DNA is preserved here, 45 bases in frame from base 1. Full variable domain (CDR3 extended with the reference TRBV5-1 and TRBJ1-3 proteins): KAGVTQTPRYLIKTRGQQVTLSCSPISGHRSVSWYQQTPGQGLQFLFEYFSETQRNKGNFPGRFSGRQFSNSRSEMNVSTLELGDSALYLCASRPPGTSGNTIYFGEGSWLTVV.